Below, 25 T cell receptor beta chains from the same sample are listed, as sequenced in a study of CD8 T cells in Susac syndrome. Reverse transcription of 0.5 to 1 ug RNA was performed with random hexamers. TCRdb re-analysed the immunoSEQ multiplex PCR reads in MiXCR, keeping a single row per CDR3 protein. The data show about 280,000 distinct CDR3 sequences, 80% to 90% seen once. Sequences were obtained from CD8+ T cells from PBMCs. The receptors originated from a human donor with multiple sclerosis.

The chain uses TRBV12-3 or TRBV12-4 and TRBJ2-3; D might be TRBD2 (5 bases). The CDR3 runs to 16 residues. V shed 6 bases and J shed 5 bases, with 21 bases lying between them. CDR3 sequence: CASSRERIKSGDTQYF. The CDR3 bases are TGTGCCAGCAGCCGCGAGCGGATAAAGTCGGGAGATACGCAGTATTTT.

This sequence joins TRBV5-6 and TRBJ2-7, with 7 bases fitting TRBD1. There are 13 residues in the CDR3. V was pared by 4 bases and J by 3 bases, with 4 bases of the junction left unmatched. Germline CDR1 is SGHDT and CDR2 is YYEEEE. CDR3 nucleotide sequence: TGTGCCAGCAGCGGGGACAGCAACTACGAGCAGTACTTC. Translating gives CASSGDSNYEQYF. Full variable domain (remainder filled in from reference TRBV5-6 and TRBJ2-7): DAGVTQSPTHLIKTRGQQVTLRCSPKSGHDTVSWYQQALGQGPQFIFQYYEEEERQRGNFPDRFSGHQFPNYSSELNVNALLLGDSALYLCASSGDSNYEQYFGPGTRLTVT.

V is TRBV27 and J is TRBJ1-2, with 7 positions matching TRBD1. The CDR3 is 15 residues long. V dropped 3 bases and J dropped 4; count of bases not matched to a gene: 8. In germline, CDR1 is MNHEY, CDR2 SMNVEV (reference sequence). Here the CDR3 reads CASSFAGQRSYGYTF. As DNA, the CDR3 is TGTGCCAGCAGTTTCGCGGGACAGAGATCCTATGGCTACACCTTC.

V usage is TRBV28 and J usage is TRBJ1-4; 8 nucleotides line up with TRBD1. After removal of 5 bases from V and 7 bases from J, the junction contained 6 bases not matched to a gene. There are 14 residues in the CDR3. Germline loops: CDR1 MDHEN, CDR2 SYDVKM. This chain's CDR3 is CASSETGAGEKLFF. The CDR3 bases are TGTGCCAGCAGTGAGACAGGGGCTGGTGAAAAACTGTTTTTT.

This chain links TRBV20-1 with TRBJ2-7; no clear D gene. Trimming left V 1 base short and J 3 bases short, with 7 bases between. There are 12 residues in the CDR3. CDR1 is DFQATT and CDR2 is SNEGSKA in the germline V gene (reference sequence). DNA for the CDR3: TGCAGTGCTAGAGTAAGAGACTACGAGCAGTACTTC. This encodes CSARVRDYEQYF.

The gene calls are TRBV7-2 and TRBJ2-7; D possibly uses TRBD1 or TRBD2 (5 bases each). V lost 4 bases and J lost 1, with 14 bases in between. Germline CDR1 SGHTA, CDR2 FQGNSA. This CDR3 comprises 15 residues. This CDR3 is CASSSPRDGSYEQYF. CDR3 bases: TGTGCCAGCAGCTCACCCCGGGACGGATCCTACGAGCAGTACTTC.

The chain links TRBV9 to TRBJ2-6, with D perhaps matching TRBD1 (6 bases). The V gene lost 4 bases and the J gene lost 0 bases, with 11 bases spanning the gap. The V gene's germline CDR1 is SGDLS and CDR2 YYNGEE. This CDR3 region has 16 residues. The CDR3 reads CASSFHRVSGANVLTF. The DNA of the CDR3 is TGTGCCAGCAGCTTTCACAGGGTCTCTGGGGCCAACGTCCTGACTTTC.

This clonotype has a handful of counts. The genes are TRBV2 and TRBJ2-7; D is uncertain. Germline CDR1 reads SNHLY; CDR2 reads FYNNEI. The CDR3 consists of 12 residues. Trimming removed 7 bases at V and 3 bases at J, with 10 bases between. The CDR3 spells CASTGQFYEQYF. CDR3 sequence (DNA): TGTGCCAGCACCGGTCAGTTCTACGAGCAGTACTTC.

This chain joins TRBV30 and TRBJ1-2; no clear D gene. From germline, CDR1 is GTSNPN and CDR2 SVGIG (reference sequence). The V end was cut by 5 bases, the J end by 2 bases, with 9 bases between. There are 12 residues in the CDR3. The CDR3 here is CAWDGLNYGYTF. In DNA, the CDR3 is TGTGCCTGGGACGGTCTAAACTATGGCTACACCTTC.

The chain has TRBV7-6 and TRBJ2-7; D gene ambiguous. Germline CDR1 and CDR2: SGHVS and FNYEAQ. V lost 3 bases, J lost 2 bases, and 8 bases lay in between. The CDR3 length is 13 residues. CDR3: CASSFELTYEQYF. The CDR3 bases are TGTGCCAGCAGCTTCGAACTGACCTACGAGCAGTACTTC.

The chain has TRBV27 and TRBJ2-1, with TRBD2 matching 12 bases. Trimming cost V 2 bases and J 3 bases; bases outside gene matches: 5. There are 17 residues in the CDR3. Germline V gene data show CDR1 as MNHEY and CDR2 as SMNVEV (reference sequence). The CDR3 protein is CASSLLGTSGLYNEQFF. The CDR3 DNA reads TGTGCCAGCAGTTTACTTGGGACTAGCGGGCTCTACAATGAGCAGTTCTTC.

The chain couples TRBV6-5 to TRBJ2-7; 7 bases map to TRBD2. Germline V gene sequence: CDR1 MNHEY, CDR2 SVGAGI. CDR3 length: 14 residues. Germline trimming cut 7 bases from V and 3 bases from J; bases unmatched to any gene: 9. The CDR3 bases are TGTGCCAGCACCAAAGCGGGACGCTTCTACGAGCAGTACTTC. Residues: CASTKAGRFYEQYF.

The chain combines TRBV27 with TRBJ2-1; no clear D gene. This CDR3 contains 11 residues. Trimming removed 4 bases from V and 8 bases from J, with 6 bases in between. The germline gives CDR1 MNHEY, CDR2 SMNVEV (reference sequence). The CDR3 sequence: CASSSDDEQFF. In DNA, the CDR3 is TGTGCCAGCAGTTCAGATGATGAGCAGTTCTTC.

The chain couples TRBV7-9 to TRBJ2-2; D not resolved. Per germline, CDR1 SEHNR and CDR2 FQNEAQ (reference sequence). This CDR3 is 15 amino acids long. Between the trimmed V and J ends, which lost 4 bases and 4 bases, there was a span of 13 bases. The CDR3 DNA reads TGTGCCAGCAGCTCAACTCGAAAACTCACCGGGGAGCTGTTTTTT. As protein: CASSSTRKLTGELFF.

The J gene is TRBJ2-7, the V gene TRBV19, with 7 bases aligning to TRBD2. Germline assignment: CDR1 LNHDA and CDR2 SQIVND (reference sequence). This CDR3 is 15 amino acids long. V was pared by 3 bases and J by 3 bases, with 8 bases of the junction left unmatched. The CDR3 DNA is TGTGCCAGTAGTATCTGGCTAGCGGCTAGCTACGAGCAGTACTTC. Protein sequence: CASSIWLAASYEQYF.

This rearrangement joins TRBV11-2 to TRBJ2-1; unclear D gene. CDR1 and CDR2 from the germline V gene are SGHAT and FQNNGV. This CDR3 region has 12 residues. Trimming pared 5 bases from V and 10 bases from J, leaving 12 bases between. The CDR3 DNA follows: TGTGCCAGCAGCATAATCCGTGGGGAGCAGTTCTTC. Its translation is CASSIIRGEQFF. Together with reference TRBV11-2 and TRBJ2-1, the CDR3 gives the full variable domain: EAGVAQSPRYKIIEKRQSVAFWCNPISGHATLYWYQQILGQGPKLLIQFQNNGVVDDSQLPKDRFSAERLKGVDSTLKIQPAKLEDSAVYLCASSIIRGEQFFGPGTRLTVL.

V and J are TRBV9 and TRBJ2-3; D uncertain. The germline V gene has CDR1 SGDLS and CDR2 YYNGEE. The V and J ends lost 0 bases and 7 bases respectively, with 9 bases between them. There are 13 residues in the CDR3. The CDR3: CASSVARENTQYF. The CDR3 DNA reads as TGTGCCAGCAGCGTAGCTCGAGAAAATACGCAGTATTTT.

This chain uses TRBV20-1 with TRBJ2-3, with D possibly being TRBD2 (7 bases). Germline CDR1 and CDR2: DFQATT and SNEGSKA (reference sequence). The CDR3 is 17 amino acids. V was clipped by 0 bases and J by 4 bases, with 20 bases between them. CDR3 DNA: TGCAGTGCTAGAGATTTAGGGGCGGGGGCAAGCGCAGATACGCAGTATTTT. It specifies CSARDLGAGASADTQYF.

This sequence joins TRBV5-4 and TRBJ2-2; no clear D gene. Trimming shortened V by 0 bases and J by 6 bases, and 9 bases separated the two germline ends. Germline loops: CDR1 SGHNT, CDR2 YYREEE (reference sequence). The CDR3 has 14 residues. The CDR3 protein is CASSLDGEAGELFF. The CDR3 DNA is TGTGCCAGCAGCTTGGATGGAGAGGCCGGGGAGCTGTTTTTT. The full variable domain, rest sourced from reference TRBV5-4 and TRBJ2-2, is ETGVTQSPTHLIKTRGQQVTLRCSSQSGHNTVSWYQQALGQGPQFIFQYYREEENGRGNFPPRFSGLQFPNYSSELNVNALELDDSALYLCASSLDGEAGELFFGEGSRLTVL.

The chain joins TRBV24-1 to TRBJ1-5, with 8 bases aligning to TRBD1. Germline CDR1 KGHDR, CDR2 SFDVKD. Trimming at V came to 2 bases and at J to 5 bases, leaving 13 bases not matched to a gene. This CDR3 contains 18 residues. The CDR3 DNA reads as TGTGCCACCAGTGATTCTAGACTCAGGACAGGGAGGTATCAGCCCCAGCATTTT. It specifies CATSDSRLRTGRYQPQHF.

The chain is built from TRBV5-4 and TRBJ2-1, with 7 bases aligning to TRBD2. CDR3 length: 13 amino acids. CDR1 is SGHNT, CDR2 YYREEE, per germline (reference sequence). V shed 1 base and J 7 bases; nucleotides not matched to a gene: 2. The chain's CDR3 is CASSLRTRNEQFF. CDR3 coding DNA: TGTGCCAGCAGCTTGCGGACTAGGAATGAGCAGTTCTTC.

This clonotype was seen once. The V and J genes are TRBV2 and TRBJ2-5; TRBD2 matches 11 bases. V was pared by 1 base and J by 5 bases, with 3 bases of the junction left unmatched. Germline CDR1 reads SNHLY; CDR2 reads FYNNEI. This CDR3 comprises 15 residues. The CDR3 DNA follows: TGTGCCAGCAGTGAAGGTTTAGCGGGAGGGGAGACCCAGTACTTC. Translation: CASSEGLAGGETQYF.

The chain links TRBV12-3 or TRBV12-4 to TRBJ2-7; TRBD2 matches 10 bases. The CDR3 is 18 amino acids. Trimming removed 4 bases from V and 2 bases from J; junction bases left unmatched: 14. The CDR3 DNA is TGTGCCAGCAGTTCCCGGGGGACTAGCGTACTCCCAACCTACGAGCAGTACTTC. This sequence encodes CASSSRGTSVLPTYEQYF.

This clonotype was picked up one time. The chain uses TRBV12-3 or TRBV12-4 and TRBJ1-5, with TRBD1 matching over 7 bases. Losses at the gene ends were 6 bases for V and 4 bases for J; bases not matched to a gene: 6. This CDR3 contains 14 residues. CDR3 in DNA: TGTGCCAGCAGACCCGGGACAGCTAATCAGCCCCAGCATTTT. This translates into CASRPGTANQPQHF.

The genes are TRBV5-4 and TRBJ1-6; 9 positions match TRBD1. Germline loops: CDR1 SGHNT, CDR2 YYREEE (reference sequence). With V trimmed by 4 bases and J by 6 bases, 5 bases remained unmatched. The CDR3 totals 15 residues. In DNA form, the CDR3 reads TGTGCCAGCAGCGCGGGACAGGGTAGTAATTCACCCCTCCACTTT. Translation gives CASSAGQGSNSPLHF.